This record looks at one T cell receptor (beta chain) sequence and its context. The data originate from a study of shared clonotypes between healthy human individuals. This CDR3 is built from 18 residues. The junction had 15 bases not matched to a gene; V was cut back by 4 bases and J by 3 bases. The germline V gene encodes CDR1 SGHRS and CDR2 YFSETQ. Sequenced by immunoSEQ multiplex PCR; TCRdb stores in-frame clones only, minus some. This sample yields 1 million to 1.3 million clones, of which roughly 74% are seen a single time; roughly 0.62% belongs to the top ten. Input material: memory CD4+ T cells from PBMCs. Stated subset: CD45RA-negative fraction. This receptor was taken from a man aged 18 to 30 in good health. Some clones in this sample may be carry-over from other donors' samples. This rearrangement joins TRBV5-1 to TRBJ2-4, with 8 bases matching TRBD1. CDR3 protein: CASSRTQRQGSDKNIQYF. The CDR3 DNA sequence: TGCGCCAGCAGCCGAACCCAGAGACAGGGGTCGGACAAAAACATTCAGTACTTC.